Each of the 20 T cell receptor beta chains below was sequenced from the same sample in a study of T-cell reconstitution after alpha-beta-depleted transplantation in children. For TCRbeta, the library was prepared with unique molecular identifiers. TCRdb recomputed calls from the PCR reads with MiXCR, one row per CDR3 protein. The data hold 90,000 to 100,000 distinct CDR3 sequences, with 20% to 30% observed a single time. The sequenced sample was PBMCs, obtained before TCRalphabeta/CD19-depleted stem cell transplant. All receptors come from a boy aged 2-15 years with acute lymphoblastic leukemia, due to receive a stem cell transplant.

This clonotype was picked up a small number of times. J is TRBJ2-5 and V is TRBV28; D assignment may be TRBD1 or TRBD2 (5 bases each). The V gene lost 4 bases and the J gene lost 1 base, with 10 bases spanning the gap. Per germline, CDR1 MDHEN and CDR2 SYDVKM. The CDR3 is 14 amino acids. CDR3 loop: CASSSPGPQETQYF. The DNA for the CDR3 is TGTGCCAGCAGTTCCCCGGGGCCCCAAGAGACCCAGTACTTC. The whole variable domain, filled in from reference TRBV28 and TRBJ2-5, reads DVKVTQSSRYLVKRTGEKVFLECVQDMDHENMFWYRQDPGLGLRLIYFSYDVKMKEKGDIPEGYSVSREKKERFSLILESASTNQTSMYLCASSSPGPQETQYFGPGTRLLVL.

This rearrangement joins TRBV6-5 to TRBJ2-7; 9 bases are a match to TRBD1. The CDR3 loop spans 15 amino acids. The ends lost 2 bases at V and 5 bases at J; junction bases unmatched: 7. Germline values: CDR1 MNHEY, CDR2 SVGAGI. The CDR3 spells CASSYVGTGNNEQYF. The CDR3 DNA sequence: TGTGCCAGCAGTTACGTTGGGACAGGGAACAACGAGCAGTACTTC.

Ten or more counts support this clonotype. CDR3 region: CASSSASGRTYEQYF. The CDR3 bases are TGCGCCAGCAGCTCGGCCTCAGGACGGACCTACGAGCAGTACTTC. The chain links TRBV5-1 to TRBJ2-7; D uncertain. The V end was cut by 3 bases, the J end by 2 bases, with 15 bases between. The CDR3 consists of 15 residues. The germline V gene encodes CDR1 SGHRS and CDR2 YFSETQ.

CDR3 sequence: CASSLASSPKRELFF. The CDR3 DNA is TGTGCCAGCAGCTTAGCGTCTAGCCCCAAGCGGGAGCTGTTTTTT. The chain is built from TRBV7-6 and TRBJ2-2, with a possible D match to TRBD2 (5 bases). Trimming left V 0 bases short and J 9 bases short, with 14 bases between. Germline values: CDR1 SGHVS, CDR2 FNYEAQ. The CDR3 is 15 residues long.

The chain employs TRBV5-5 and TRBJ1-1; D not certain. CDR3 length: 13 amino acids. The V gene's germline CDR1 is SGHKS and CDR2 YYEKEE (reference sequence). V was clipped by 6 bases and J by 0 bases, with 9 bases between them. CDR3 sequence reads: CASTRIMNTEAFF. The CDR3 coding sequence is TGTGCCAGCACCAGGATCATGAACACTGAAGCTTTCTTT.

This clonotype showed up just a few times. V and J are TRBV9 and TRBJ2-1; no definite D call. This CDR3 contains 14 residues. CDR1 is SGDLS and CDR2 is YYNGEE in the germline V gene. With 3 bases removed from V and 3 bases from J, the gap between germline ends came to 10 bases. The CDR3 nucleotides read TGTGCCAGCAGCGAAGTGGTAGGCTACAATGAGCAGTTCTTC. Protein sequence: CASSEVVGYNEQFF.

V gene TRBV28 combines with J gene TRBJ2-4; a weak D match, TRBD1 (6 bases). V lost 5 bases, J lost 0 bases, and 23 bases lay in between. Germline CDR1 reads MDHEN; CDR2 reads SYDVKM. This CDR3 comprises 19 residues. This CDR3 reads CASSGFSDWGHQAKNIQYF. The CDR3 region has the DNA TGTGCCAGCAGTGGGTTCTCGGATTGGGGGCATCAAGCCAAAAACATTCAGTACTTC. Complete variable domain (other parts from reference TRBV28 and TRBJ2-4): DVKVTQSSRYLVKRTGEKVFLECVQDMDHENMFWYRQDPGLGLRLIYFSYDVKMKEKGDIPEGYSVSREKKERFSLILESASTNQTSMYLCASSGFSDWGHQAKNIQYFGAGTRLSVL.

This clonotype occurred a few times. This chain joins TRBV12-3 or TRBV12-4 and TRBJ1-2, with 7 bases fitting TRBD1. The CDR3 consists of 14 residues. After removal of 4 bases from V and 4 bases from J, the junction contained 6 bases not matched to a gene. In DNA, the CDR3 is TGTGCCAGCAGTTGGGACAGTGAGATCTATGGCTACACCTTC. It is translated as CASSWDSEIYGYTF.

V and J are TRBV12-3 or TRBV12-4 and TRBJ1-5, with 7 bases that match TRBD1. The CDR3 runs to 14 residues. With 5 bases clipped from V and 4 bases from J, the junction kept 5 bases outside the gene matches. In DNA form, the CDR3 reads TGTGCCAGCAGTGCGGGACAGAGGAATCAGCCCCAGCATTTT. It yields the protein CASSAGQRNQPQHF.

The rearrangement joins TRBV19 to TRBJ2-1; TRBD2 agrees at 10 bases. The CDR3 totals 13 residues. From germline, CDR1 is LNHDA and CDR2 SQIVND (reference sequence). V lost 7 bases, J lost 10 bases, and 7 bases stayed unmatched. For the CDR3, the DNA is TGTGCCAGTACCCCTAGCGGGAGAAGGGAGCAGTTCTTC. It codes for CASTPSGRREQFF.

This clonotype was seen a few times. The rearrangement uses TRBV5-1 and TRBJ2-7; 9 bases are shared with TRBD1. The CDR3 extends over 14 amino acids. Germline values: CDR1 SGHRS, CDR2 YFSETQ. Unmatched junction bases numbered 1, after V lost 0 bases and J lost 3 bases. As DNA, the CDR3 is TGCGCCAGCAGCTTGGACAGGGGGCACTACGAGCAGTACTTC. It translates to CASSLDRGHYEQYF.

Many counts were recorded for this clonotype. The chain combines TRBV7-8 with TRBJ1-5, with TRBD1 matching 8 bases. This CDR3 spans 14 amino acids. The junction had 8 bases not matched to a gene; V was cut back by 6 bases and J by 7 bases. Germline values: CDR1 SGHVS, CDR2 FQNEAQ. The DNA for the CDR3 is TGTGCCAGCAGTCAAAACAGGGGGGCCCAGCCCCAGCATTTT. Protein product: CASSQNRGAQPQHF. Variable domain in full (rest from reference TRBV7-8 and TRBJ1-5): GAGVSQSPRYKVAKRGQDVALRCDPISGHVSLFWYQQALGQGPEFLTYFQNEAQLDKSGLPSDRFFAERPEGSVSTLKIQRTQQEDSAVYLCASSQNRGAQPQHFGDGTRLSIL.

The chain recombines TRBV11-2 with TRBJ2-6; the match to TRBD2 covers 12 bases. Germline values: CDR1 SGHAT, CDR2 FQNNGV. The length of the CDR3 is 18 residues. V dropped 5 bases and J dropped 0; count of bases not matched to a gene: 5. Written as DNA, the CDR3 is TGTGCCAGCAGCCGGGGACTAGCGGGCTCCTCTGGGGCCAACGTCCTGACTTTC. As protein: CASSRGLAGSSGANVLTF.

J is TRBJ2-1 and V is TRBV20-1; 9 bases fit TRBD2. Germline loops: CDR1 DFQATT, CDR2 SNEGSKA (reference sequence). The V gene end was trimmed by 0 bases and the J gene end by 6 bases; junction bases not matched to a gene: 6. This CDR3 is built from 15 residues. CDR3 sequence reads: CSAREPLAGTNEQFF. The DNA for the CDR3 is TGCAGTGCTAGAGAACCCCTAGCGGGAACCAATGAGCAGTTCTTC.

V and J are TRBV5-1 and TRBJ1-2, with 8 nucleotides matching TRBD1. Germline CDR1 reads SGHRS; CDR2 reads YFSETQ. This CDR3 is built from 14 residues. Unmatched junction bases numbered 11, after V lost 6 bases and J lost 7 bases. Here the CDR3 reads CASKGQGAHFGYTF. The CDR3, as DNA: TGCGCCAGCAAGGGTCAGGGGGCGCATTTTGGCTACACCTTC.

This clonotype was observed a single time. The rearrangement uses TRBV29-1 and TRBJ2-5, with TRBD2 matching over 7 bases. The length of the CDR3 is 16 residues. The V and J ends lost 6 bases and 6 bases, in that order; junction bases with no gene match: 19. Germline CDR1 is SQVTM and CDR2 is ANQGSEA. The CDR3, as DNA: TGCAGCGTGGGGGGACTGTCCGGGGGGTTTTTAAAGACCCAGTACTTC. Amino acids: CSVGGLSGGFLKTQYF.

This clonotype was counted a few times. CDR3 residues: CASSVGYESGELFF. The CDR3 nucleotides are TGTGCCAGCAGTGTTGGGTACGAATCGGGGGAGCTGTTTTTT. This rearrangement joins TRBV6-1 to TRBJ2-2, with D uncertain. Germline CDR1 reads MNHNS; CDR2 reads SASEGT. The ends were cut back, 4 bases at V and 8 bases at J, with 14 bases in the middle. The CDR3 is 14 residues long.

The chain recombines TRBV30 with TRBJ2-1, with TRBD1 identical over 9 bases. Germline V gives CDR1 GTSNPN, CDR2 SVGIG (reference sequence). V shed 3 bases and J 7 bases; nucleotides not matched to a gene: 10. The CDR3 consists of 15 residues. CDR3: CAWRGTGSYVNEQFF. The CDR3, as DNA: TGTGCCTGGAGGGGGACAGGGTCCTATGTGAATGAGCAGTTCTTC.

This clonotype was seen a few times. The chain has TRBV5-1 and TRBJ2-3; D is uncertain. Trimming left V 4 bases short and J 2 bases short, with 8 bases between. The CDR3 sequence is 13 residues long. CDR1 and CDR2 (germline): SGHRS, YFSETQ. CDR3 in amino acids: CASSATDTDTQYF. The DNA for the CDR3 is TGCGCCAGCAGCGCCACAGACACAGATACGCAGTATTTT.

This clonotype showed up just a few times. The V gene is TRBV5-1, the J gene TRBJ1-2, with TRBD1 matching 8 bases. This CDR3 has 14 amino acids. Trimming cost V 0 bases and J 8 bases; bases outside gene matches: 6. Germline-derived CDR1 and CDR2 are SGHRS and YFSETQ. CDR3 DNA sequence: TGCGCCAGCAGCTTGGTGCAGGGGGCAAGCGGCTACACCTTC. Its protein product is CASSLVQGASGYTF.